One sample yielded the 14 T cell receptor beta chains listed below, sequenced in a study of T cells after yellow fever vaccination. TCRdb analysed the 5' RACE reads with MiXCR anew, one entry per CDR3 protein. Here the sample spans some 400,000 distinct CDR3 sequences, 18% being singletons. Sequences were derived from PBMCs, sampled before the yellow fever booster vaccination. The source of these receptors is a man aged 18-30 years who received the YFV17D yellow fever vaccine.

This clonotype occurred many times. The CDR3 is CASSYSMVPAAGGYTF. The CDR3 coding sequence is TGTGCCAGCAGTTACTCGATGGTGCCGGCGGCTGGTGGCTACACCTTC. V and J are TRBV6-5 and TRBJ1-2; D is undetermined. Per germline, CDR1 MNHEY and CDR2 SVGAGI. The CDR3 extends over 16 amino acids. Trimming took 0 bases from V and 7 from J, leaving 18 bases between them.

The chain uses TRBV7-9 and TRBJ2-1; no clear D. V was cut by 3 bases and J by 8 bases, with 11 bases left in between. Germline CDR1 and CDR2: SEHNR and FQNEAQ (reference sequence). The CDR3 is made up of 13 amino acids. CDR3 coding DNA: TGTGCCAGCAGCTTTTTACGCGCGGATGAGCAGTTCTTC. Translation: CASSFLRADEQFF.

There are a few counts of this clonotype. The chain carries TRBV5-1 and TRBJ2-1; TRBD2 matches at 8 bases. Germline values: CDR1 SGHRS, CDR2 YFSETQ. After removal of 0 bases from V and 1 base from J, the junction contained 3 bases not matched to a gene. The CDR3 runs 16 residues. The CDR3 DNA follows: TGCGCCAGCAGCTTGGTGGTAGCGGGGTCCTACAATGAGCAGTTCTTC. As protein: CASSLVVAGSYNEQFF.

This clonotype has only a few counts. This rearrangement joins TRBV25-1 to TRBJ2-5; 7 bases are shared with TRBD1. With V trimmed by 3 bases and J by 5 bases, 6 bases remained unmatched. This CDR3 is 14 amino acids long. In germline, CDR1 is MGHDK, CDR2 SYGVNS. The CDR3 here is CASSEGQPGETQYF. The CDR3 DNA reads as TGTGCCAGCAGTGAGGGACAGCCGGGCGAGACCCAGTACTTC.

This clonotype was observed at least ten times. The chain links TRBV20-1 to TRBJ2-1; 9 nucleotides line up with TRBD2. The CDR3 is made up of 13 amino acids. Germline V lookup: CDR1 DFQATT, CDR2 SNEGSKA (reference sequence). Trimming removed 6 bases from V and 6 bases from J; junction bases left unmatched: 6. CDR3 sequence (DNA): TGCAGTGCAGCCGGGACTAGCCTCAATGAGCAGTTCTTC. Amino acids: CSAAGTSLNEQFF.

This chain connects TRBV12-3 or TRBV12-4 to TRBJ1-5; D unresolved. The ends were cut back, 4 bases at V and 7 bases at J, with 11 bases in the middle. This CDR3 is 13 amino acids long. CDR3 sequence: CASSSLHRQPQHF. The CDR3 nucleotides are TGTGCCAGCAGTTCCCTCCACCGACAGCCCCAGCATTTT.

The chain carries TRBV12-3 or TRBV12-4 and TRBJ1-4, with D unresolved. The CDR3 runs 12 residues. The V end was cut by 4 bases, the J end by 8 bases, with 8 bases between. The CDR3 nucleotides read TGTGCCAGCAGTTCGGAGGTCGAAAAACTGTTTTTT. Protein sequence: CASSSEVEKLFF.

CDR3 nucleotides: TGCAGTGCCAGCACTTTAGGGACAGGGGCTGGCTACACCTTC. Translating it yields CSASTLGTGAGYTF. V usage is TRBV20-1 and J usage is TRBJ1-2, with TRBD1 matching over 10 bases. The CDR3 runs to 14 residues. V trimming: 6 bases; J trimming: 7 bases; junction bases outside the gene matches: 11. Germline CDR1 DFQATT, CDR2 SNEGSKA (reference sequence).

This clonotype has more than one count but fewer than ten. The genes are TRBV20-1 and TRBJ1-2, with TRBD1 matching 9 bases. The junction had 9 bases not matched to a gene; V was cut back by 0 bases and J by 7 bases. Germline CDR1 DFQATT, CDR2 SNEGSKA (reference sequence). There are 15 residues in the CDR3. The DNA of the CDR3 is TGCAGTGCTAGAGATAGAACAGGGGGCGCTTCTGGCTACACCTTC. Amino acid sequence: CSARDRTGGASGYTF.

There are many counts of this clonotype. The chain joins TRBV20-1 to TRBJ1-5; D might be TRBD1 (5 bases). CDR1 and CDR2 (germline): DFQATT, SNEGSKA (reference sequence). Deletions cut 3 bases from V and 0 bases from J, with 12 bases between. This CDR3 region has 15 residues. Here the CDR3 reads CSASHTGASNQPQHF. The CDR3, as DNA: TGCAGTGCTAGCCATACCGGGGCTAGCAATCAGCCCCAGCATTTT.

The table lists this clonotype with many counts. The CDR3 DNA reads TGTGCCAGCAGCTTGGAGGCTAGCGGGGCGCGTTACACAGATACGCAGTATTTT. Translating it yields CASSLEASGARYTDTQYF. The chain joins TRBV5-4 to TRBJ2-3; TRBD2 matches 9 bases. The junction had 10 bases not matched to a gene; V was cut back by 0 bases and J by 2 bases. The CDR3 totals 18 residues. Germline values: CDR1 SGHNT, CDR2 YYREEE (reference sequence).

This clonotype was seen at least ten times. The gene calls are TRBV6-6 and TRBJ2-3; D gene uncertain. This CDR3 contains 15 residues. The V end lost 2 bases, the J end lost 2 bases, and 11 bases lay between the germline ends. Germline CDR1 is MNHNY and CDR2 is SVGAGI (reference sequence). Written as DNA, the CDR3 is TGTGCCAGCAGTTACGGTCGACTCTACACAGATACGCAGTATTTT. This translates into CASSYGRLYTDTQYF.

The chain recombines TRBV21-1 with TRBJ2-7; the table's D call, TRBD2, has no DNA check behind it. TRBV21-1 is a pseudogene. This CDR3 has 13 residues. The CDR3 sequence: CASSRGDLYEQYV. DNA of the CDR3: TGTGCCAGCAGCCGGGGGGACCTGTACGAGCAGTACGTC.

The genes are TRBV2 and TRBJ2-1, with 12 bases that match TRBD2. Germline trimming cut 7 bases from V and 2 bases from J; bases unmatched to any gene: 3. The CDR3 is 15 residues long. CDR1 SNHLY and CDR2 FYNNEI come from the germline V gene. The CDR3 protein is CASKRTSGAYNEQFF. The CDR3 nucleotides are TGTGCCAGCAAACGGACTAGCGGGGCCTACAATGAGCAGTTCTTC. The whole variable domain, remainder taken from reference TRBV2 and TRBJ2-1, is EPEVTQTPSHQVTQMGQEVILRCVPISNHLYFYWYRQILGQKVEFLVSFYNNEISEKSEIFDDQFSVERPDGSNFTLKIRSTKLEDSAMYFCASKRTSGAYNEQFFGPGTRLTVL.